Listed here are 17 T cell receptor beta chains from one sample, sequenced in a study of vaccination and CD4 T cells after COVID-19. Each CDR3 protein gets one entry after TCRdb re-called the PCR reads with MiXCR. The repertoire has over 20,000 distinct CDR3 sequences, roughly 53% of them found once; the top ten carry 1.1%. Sequencing used CD4+ T cells from blood, obtained before SARS-CoV-2 vaccination. These receptors came from a human donor who had recovered from COVID-19.

CDR3 sequence (DNA): TGTGCCAGTATTTCGGGGGGGCGCCGACTCACCGGGGAGCTGTTTTTT. It specifies CASISGGRRLTGELFF. V is TRBV19 and J is TRBJ2-2; 8 nucleotides agree with TRBD2. Germline trimming cut 7 bases from V and 4 bases from J; bases unmatched to any gene: 11. The CDR3 sequence is 16 residues long. The V gene's germline CDR1 is LNHDA and CDR2 SQIVND (reference sequence).

There are a few counts of this clonotype. The chain uses TRBV20-1 and TRBJ1-5; D is possibly TRBD1 (6 bases). The CDR3 extends over 13 amino acids. The ends were cut back, 3 bases at V and 5 bases at J, with 11 bases in the middle. Germline CDR1 and CDR2: DFQATT and SNEGSKA (reference sequence). The CDR3 sequence: CSASNRADQPQHF. The DNA for the CDR3 is TGCAGTGCTAGCAACAGGGCGGATCAGCCCCAGCATTTT.

Turning to this clonotype: An end of the junction differs from the germline gene, which may be a read error. This rearrangement joins TRBV5-1 to TRBJ1-5; the D gene is possibly TRBD1 (5 bases). The CDR3 has 13 residues. CDR1 is SGHRS and CDR2 is YFSETQ in the germline V gene. The CDR3 nucleotides read TGCGCCAGCGGCTTGGGGACTGGGGCGACCCAGCATTTT. Amino acid sequence: CASGLGTGATQHF.

V usage is TRBV20-1 and J usage is TRBJ1-1; D not resolved. This CDR3 comprises 12 residues. The germline CDR1 and CDR2 sequences are DFQATT and SNEGSKA (reference sequence). V was cut by 0 bases and J by 6 bases, with 8 bases left in between. CDR3 coding DNA: TGCAGTGCTAGAGAGGCAGACTCTGAAGCTTTCTTT. Protein product: CSAREADSEAFF.

This clonotype was seen a handful of times. The CDR3 DNA reads as TGTGCCAGCAGTTTTGGGAGTCTAGATACGCAGTATTTT. Its translation is CASSFGSLDTQYF. This sequence joins TRBV28 and TRBJ2-3; the D gene is possibly TRBD2 (5 bases). Per germline, CDR1 MDHEN and CDR2 SYDVKM. The CDR3 is made up of 13 amino acids. Trimming left V 3 bases short and J 5 bases short, with 9 bases between.

This clonotype was picked up a small number of times. This sequence joins TRBV6-2 or TRBV6-3 and TRBJ1-5; the D gene is possibly TRBD1 (5 bases). Trimming removed 8 bases at V and 1 base at J, with 18 bases between. From germline, CDR1 is MNHEY and CDR2 SVGEGT. This CDR3 spans 16 amino acids. Here the CDR3 reads CASGIRSQGSNQPQHF. The CDR3 DNA reads TGTGCCAGCGGTATAAGGTCCCAGGGAAGCAATCAGCCCCAGCATTTT.

V and J are TRBV7-2 and TRBJ1-1, with D perhaps matching TRBD1 (5 bases). Trimming removed 2 bases from V and 1 base from J, with 11 bases in between. Per germline, CDR1 SGHTA and CDR2 FQGNSA. The CDR3 is 15 amino acids. The CDR3 DNA reads TGTGCCAGCAGCTTACTGGGGGTAGGGAACACTGAAGCTTTCTTT. Its protein product is CASSLLGVGNTEAFF.

This clonotype is a singleton in its sample. This rearrangement joins TRBV2 to TRBJ2-3; 7 bases match TRBD2. The CDR3 totals 15 residues. Trimming cost V 3 bases and J 3 bases; bases outside gene matches: 6. CDR1 SNHLY and CDR2 FYNNEI come from the germline V gene. The chain's CDR3 is CASSDQGTKTDTQYF. As DNA, the CDR3 is TGTGCCAGCAGTGACCAAGGGACTAAAACAGATACGCAGTATTTT.

The chain combines TRBV28 with TRBJ1-1; D not certain. V was pared by 1 base and J by 10 bases, with 10 bases between. This CDR3 is built from 12 residues. Germline CDR1 reads MDHEN; CDR2 reads SYDVKM. This CDR3 reads CASSLSRLVAFF. CDR3 sequence (DNA): TGTGCCAGCAGTTTATCCCGACTAGTAGCTTTCTTT.

V is TRBV7-8 and J is TRBJ1-4; D remains ambiguous. CDR1 SGHVS and CDR2 FQNEAQ come from the germline V gene. This CDR3 region has 16 residues. Trimming took off 0 bases at V and 7 bases at J, with 15 bases between the two ends. The CDR3 sequence: CASSLARDTPSEKLFF. CDR3 coding DNA: TGTGCCAGCAGCTTAGCGCGTGACACCCCCAGTGAAAAACTGTTTTTT.

The V call is TRBV7-2, the J call TRBJ2-7, with 8 positions matching TRBD1. Germline loops: CDR1 SGHTA, CDR2 FQGNSA. The J segment lost 4 bases and the V segment lost 5 bases, leaving 7 bases of the junction unmatched. The CDR3 runs 14 residues. The CDR3 DNA is TGTGCCAGCAGCCTGGGACAGGCAAGATACGAGCAGTACTTC. Amino acid sequence: CASSLGQARYEQYF.

The rearrangement uses TRBV19 and TRBJ2-3; D is unresolved. CDR3 length equals 13 residues. The V end lost 2 bases, the J end lost 4 bases, and 7 bases lay between the germline ends. CDR1 LNHDA and CDR2 SQIVND come from the germline V gene (reference sequence). The CDR3 DNA sequence: TGTGCCAGTAGTATACTGTTCCCAGATACGCAGTATTTT. Residues: CASSILFPDTQYF.

J is TRBJ2-2 and V is TRBV30; TRBD2 matches at 11 bases. Germline V gives CDR1 GTSNPN, CDR2 SVGIG (reference sequence). V trimming: 0 bases; J trimming: 5 bases; junction bases outside the gene matches: 2. The CDR3 spans 15 residues. This CDR3 reads CAWSVASGRTGELFF. The CDR3 DNA follows: TGTGCCTGGAGTGTCGCTAGCGGGAGGACCGGGGAGCTGTTTTTT.

This chain connects TRBV21-1 to TRBJ2-5; the D call of TRBD2 is as the table states it, not checked on the DNA. TRBV21-1 is a recognized pseudogene. The CDR3 spans 15 residues. The CDR3 DNA sequence: TGTGCCAGCAAAATACGGAGGGCCCCCCAAGAGACCCAGTACTTC. Encoded protein: CASKIRRAPQETQYF.

V usage is TRBV28 and J usage is TRBJ1-1; possible D gene TRBD1, 5 bases. The CDR3 loop spans 15 amino acids. Trimming shortened V by 6 bases and J by 7 bases, and 21 bases separated the two germline ends. Germline CDR1 is MDHEN and CDR2 is SYDVKM. CDR3 nucleotides: TGTGCCAGCAGCCGACTGGGGCGCGGTGAATTTGAAGCTTTCTTT. Translating it yields CASSRLGRGEFEAFF.

This sequence joins TRBV6-1 and TRBJ2-1, with 10 bases matching TRBD2. V shed 5 bases, J shed 0 bases, and the junction held 1 base outside the gene matches. The CDR3 contains 15 residues. Germline-derived CDR1 and CDR2 are MNHNS and SASEGT. As DNA, the CDR3 is TGTGCCAGCAGTCCTAGCGGGAGCTCCTACAATGAGCAGTTCTTC. It translates to CASSPSGSSYNEQFF.

This sequence joins TRBV6-1 and TRBJ2-2, with 8 nucleotides matching TRBD2. This CDR3 is 14 amino acids long. The germline gives CDR1 MNHNS, CDR2 SASEGT. With 6 bases clipped from V and 5 bases from J, the junction kept 5 bases outside the gene matches. The DNA for the CDR3 is TGTGCCAGCAGGGGGACTAGTACTACCGGGGAGCTGTTTTTT. Translation: CASRGTSTTGELFF.